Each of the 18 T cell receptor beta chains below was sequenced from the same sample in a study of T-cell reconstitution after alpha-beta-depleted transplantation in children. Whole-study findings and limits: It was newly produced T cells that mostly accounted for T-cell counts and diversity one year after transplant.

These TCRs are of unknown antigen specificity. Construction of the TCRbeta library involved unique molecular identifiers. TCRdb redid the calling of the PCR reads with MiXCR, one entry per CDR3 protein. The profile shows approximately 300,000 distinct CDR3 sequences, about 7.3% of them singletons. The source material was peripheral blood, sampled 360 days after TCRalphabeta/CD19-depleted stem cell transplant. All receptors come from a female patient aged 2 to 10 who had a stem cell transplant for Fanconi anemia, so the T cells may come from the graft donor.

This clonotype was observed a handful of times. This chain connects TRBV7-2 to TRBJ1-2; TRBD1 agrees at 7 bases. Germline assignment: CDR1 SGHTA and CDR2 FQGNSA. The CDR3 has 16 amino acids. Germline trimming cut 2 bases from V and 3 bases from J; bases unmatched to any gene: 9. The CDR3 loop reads CASSLRGGGLDYGYTF. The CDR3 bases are TGTGCCAGCAGCTTACGAGGAGGGGGCCTGGACTATGGCTACACCTTC.

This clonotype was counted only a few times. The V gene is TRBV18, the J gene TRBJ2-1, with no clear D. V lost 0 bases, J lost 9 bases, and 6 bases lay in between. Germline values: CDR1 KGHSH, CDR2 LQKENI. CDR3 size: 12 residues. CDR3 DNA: TGTGCCAGCTCACCACCGAACCCTGAGCAGTTCTTC. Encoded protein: CASSPPNPEQFF.

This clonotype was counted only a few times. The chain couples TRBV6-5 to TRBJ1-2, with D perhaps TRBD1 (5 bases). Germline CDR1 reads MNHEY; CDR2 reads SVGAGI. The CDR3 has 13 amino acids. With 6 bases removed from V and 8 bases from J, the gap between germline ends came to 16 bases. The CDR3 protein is CASSYDSSGGYTF. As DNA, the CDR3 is TGTGCCAGCAGCTACGACAGCTCTGGCGGCTACACCTTC.

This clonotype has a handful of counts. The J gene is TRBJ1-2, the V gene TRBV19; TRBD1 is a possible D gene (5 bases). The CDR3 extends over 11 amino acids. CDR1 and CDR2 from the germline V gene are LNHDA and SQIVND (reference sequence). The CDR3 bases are TGTGTCAAGACCCTGGGGCATGGCTACACCTTC. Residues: CVKTLGHGYTF.

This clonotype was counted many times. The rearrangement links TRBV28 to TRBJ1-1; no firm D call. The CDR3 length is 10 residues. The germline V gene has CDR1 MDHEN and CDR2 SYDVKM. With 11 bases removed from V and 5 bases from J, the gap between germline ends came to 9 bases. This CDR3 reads CASSETEAFF. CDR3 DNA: TGTGCCTCATCCGAGACTGAAGCTTTCTTT.

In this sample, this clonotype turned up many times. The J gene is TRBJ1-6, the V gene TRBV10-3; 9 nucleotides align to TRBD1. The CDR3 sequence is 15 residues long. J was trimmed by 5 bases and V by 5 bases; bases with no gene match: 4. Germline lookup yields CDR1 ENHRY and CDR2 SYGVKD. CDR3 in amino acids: CAISPGTGNNSPLHF. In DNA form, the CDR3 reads TGTGCCATCAGTCCCGGGACAGGGAATAATTCACCCCTCCACTTT.

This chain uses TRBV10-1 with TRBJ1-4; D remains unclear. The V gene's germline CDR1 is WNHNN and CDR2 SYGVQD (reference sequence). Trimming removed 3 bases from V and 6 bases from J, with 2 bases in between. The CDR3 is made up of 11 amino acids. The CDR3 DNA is TGCGCCAGCAGTGACGATGAAAAACTGTTTTTT. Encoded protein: CASSDDEKLFF.

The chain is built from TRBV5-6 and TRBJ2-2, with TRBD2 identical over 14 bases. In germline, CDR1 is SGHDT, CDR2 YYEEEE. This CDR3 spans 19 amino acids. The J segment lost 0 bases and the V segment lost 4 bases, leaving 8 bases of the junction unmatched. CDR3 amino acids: CASSPRTSGRLSNTGELFF. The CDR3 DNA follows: TGTGCCAGCAGCCCTAGGACTAGCGGGAGGCTCTCGAACACCGGGGAGCTGTTTTTT.

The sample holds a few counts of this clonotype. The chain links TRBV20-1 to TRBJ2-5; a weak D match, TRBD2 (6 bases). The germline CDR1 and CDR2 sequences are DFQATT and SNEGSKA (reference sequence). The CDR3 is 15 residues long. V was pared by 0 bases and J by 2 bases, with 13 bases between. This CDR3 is CSARDQRGGQETQYF. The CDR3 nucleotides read TGCAGTGCTAGAGACCAGCGTGGGGGGCAAGAGACCCAGTACTTC.

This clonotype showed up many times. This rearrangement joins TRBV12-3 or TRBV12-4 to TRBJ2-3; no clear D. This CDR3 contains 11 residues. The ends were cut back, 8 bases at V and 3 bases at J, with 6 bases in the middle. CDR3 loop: CASRRTDTQYF. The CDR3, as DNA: TGTGCCAGCCGACGGACAGATACGCAGTATTTT.

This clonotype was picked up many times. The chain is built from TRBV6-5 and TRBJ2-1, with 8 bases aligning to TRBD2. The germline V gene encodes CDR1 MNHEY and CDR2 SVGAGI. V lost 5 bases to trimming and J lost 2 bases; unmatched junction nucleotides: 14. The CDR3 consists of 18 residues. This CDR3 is CASSPLAGVSRAYNEQFF. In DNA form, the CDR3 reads TGTGCCAGCAGTCCCCTAGCGGGTGTTAGTCGAGCCTACAATGAGCAGTTCTTC.

The CDR3 nucleotides are TGTGCCAGCAGCTGGGACAGGTCCCCGAATGAAAAACTGTTTTTT. It yields the protein CASSWDRSPNEKLFF. The chain links TRBV6-1 to TRBJ1-4; 8 positions match TRBD1. The CDR3 sequence is 15 residues long. V lost 6 bases and J lost 5; bases outside the gene matches: 8. The germline gives CDR1 MNHNS, CDR2 SASEGT.

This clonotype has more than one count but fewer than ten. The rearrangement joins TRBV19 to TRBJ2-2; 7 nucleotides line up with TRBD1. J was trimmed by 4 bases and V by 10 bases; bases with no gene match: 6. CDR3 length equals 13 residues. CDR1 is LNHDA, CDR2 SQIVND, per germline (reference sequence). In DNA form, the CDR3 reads TGTGCCACGAAGACAGGGTTCACCGGGGAGCTGTTTTTT. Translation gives CATKTGFTGELFF.

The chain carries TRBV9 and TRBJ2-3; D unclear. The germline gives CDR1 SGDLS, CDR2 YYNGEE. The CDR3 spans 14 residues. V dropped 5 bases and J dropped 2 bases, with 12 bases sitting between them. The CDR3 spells CASSLAKFTDTQYF. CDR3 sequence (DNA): TGTGCCAGCAGTCTCGCAAAGTTCACAGATACGCAGTATTTT.

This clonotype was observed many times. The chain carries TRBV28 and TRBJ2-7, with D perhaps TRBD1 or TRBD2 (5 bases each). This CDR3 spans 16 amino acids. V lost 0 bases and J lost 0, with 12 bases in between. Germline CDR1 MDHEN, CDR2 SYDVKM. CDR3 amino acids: CASSLWGDGTSYEQYF. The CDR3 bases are TGTGCCAGCAGTTTATGGGGGGACGGGACCTCCTACGAGCAGTACTTC.

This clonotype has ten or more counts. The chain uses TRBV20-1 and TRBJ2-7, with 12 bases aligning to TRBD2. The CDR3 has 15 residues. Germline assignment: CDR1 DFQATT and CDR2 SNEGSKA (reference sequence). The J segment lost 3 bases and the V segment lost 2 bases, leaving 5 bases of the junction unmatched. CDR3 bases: TGCAGTGCTAGACCCCAACTAGCGGGAGGCTACGAGCAGTACTTC. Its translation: CSARPQLAGGYEQYF.

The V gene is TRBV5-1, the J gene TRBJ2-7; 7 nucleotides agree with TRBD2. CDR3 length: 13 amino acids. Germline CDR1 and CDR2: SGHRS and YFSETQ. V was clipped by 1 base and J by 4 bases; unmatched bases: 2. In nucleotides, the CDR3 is TGCGCCAGCAGCTTGCAACTAGCGTACGAGCAGTACTTC. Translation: CASSLQLAYEQYF. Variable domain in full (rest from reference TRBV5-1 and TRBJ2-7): KAGVTQTPRYLIKTRGQQVTLSCSPISGHRSVSWYQQTPGQGLQFLFEYFSETQRNKGNFPGRFSGRQFSNSRSEMNVSTLELGDSALYLCASSLQLAYEQYFGPGTRLTVT.

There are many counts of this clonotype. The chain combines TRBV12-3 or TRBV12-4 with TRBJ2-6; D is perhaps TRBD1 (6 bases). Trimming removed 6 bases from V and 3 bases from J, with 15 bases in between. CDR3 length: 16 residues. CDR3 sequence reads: CASSPAPGVGANVLTF. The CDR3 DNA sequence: TGTGCCAGCAGCCCCGCCCCAGGGGTTGGGGCCAACGTCCTGACTTTC.